This TCR beta chain was sequenced in a study of blood T cell repertoires in COVID-19. From germline, CDR1 is ENHRY and CDR2 SYGVKD. The CDR3 extends over 12 amino acids. Trimming left V 8 bases short and J 3 bases short, with 11 bases between. In the original analysis: Using reference gene primer amplification, nucleated cell counts were estimated. TCRdb's copy holds only in-frame clones and misses some; the assay was immunoSEQ multiplex PCR. The V and J calls and clone size are taken from that table; D and trimming were inferred from the DNA. The table has under 450,000 clones, about 80% seen once; the top ten hold more than 0.95%.

Sequenced input: peripheral blood. The chain carries TRBV10-3 and TRBJ2-7; D is unclear. This TCR derives from a human donor with acute or convalescent COVID-19. The donor label of this sample is uncertain. In DNA, the CDR3 is TGTGCCATCGGCTCTGATCTCTACGAGCAGTACTTC. Translated, it gives CAIGSDLYEQYF.